Detailed here is one T cell receptor beta chain. The data originate from a study of T cell responses to AZD1222 COVID-19 vaccine. The junction had 10 bases not matched to a gene; V was cut back by 6 bases and J by 2 bases. The CDR3 totals 15 residues. The V gene's germline CDR1 is GTSNPN and CDR2 SVGIG (reference sequence). Produced via immunoSEQ multiplex PCR; TCRdb's table is partial and in-frame only. Of some 100,000 clones detected, about 89% appear once; the ten largest clones hold 4.5%. The chain has TRBV30 and TRBJ1-3; 7 bases fit TRBD1. This receptor was obtained from an adult in good health. Sequenced material: peripheral blood, taken on day 0 of AZD1222 vaccination. Written as DNA, the CDR3 is TGTGCCTGCCCTCAACAGGGGACAGCTGGAAACACCATATATTTT. Residues: CACPQQGTAGNTIYF. The full variable domain, rest sourced from reference TRBV30 and TRBJ1-3, is SQTIHQWPATLVQPVGSPLSLECTVEGTSNPNLYWYRQAAGRGLQLLFYSVGIGQISSEVPQNLSASRPQDRQFILSSKKLLLSDSGFYLCACPQQGTAGNTIYFGEGSWLTVV.